Following are 28 T cell receptor beta chains from one sample sequenced in a study of siplizumab effects on memory and regulatory T cells. Produced via immunoSEQ multiplex PCR; TCRdb's table is partial and in-frame only. Found here are about 110,000 clones, roughly 94% of them singletons; the top ten hold 0.65% to 0.9%. The sequenced sample consisted of Tregs sorted from blood. Receptors originate from a human donor in good health.

The J gene is TRBJ1-2, the V gene TRBV5-1; tentatively, D is TRBD1 (6 bases). Trimming took off 4 bases at V and 6 bases at J, with 28 bases between the two ends. There are 18 residues in the CDR3. CDR1 is SGHRS, CDR2 YFSETQ, per germline. The CDR3 DNA sequence: TGCGCCAGCAGCGCCATCTGGGGGGCGGGCCGTTCGGGTGATGGCTACACCTTC. Its protein is CASSAIWGAGRSGDGYTF.

The chain uses TRBV7-9 and TRBJ1-2; 8 positions match TRBD1. Germline lookup yields CDR1 SEHNR and CDR2 FQNEAQ (reference sequence). V gave up 5 bases and J gave up 5 bases; unmatched junction bases: 13. The CDR3 sequence is 16 residues long. CDR3 loop: CASSPDPGQGGYGYTF. The CDR3, as DNA: TGTGCCAGCAGCCCCGATCCCGGACAGGGTGGATATGGCTACACCTTC. Full variable domain (remainder filled in from reference TRBV7-9 and TRBJ1-2): DTGVSQNPRHKITKRGQNVTFRCDPISEHNRLYWYRQTLGQGPEFLTYFQNEAQLEKSRLLSDRFSAERPKGSFSTLEIQRTEQGDSAMYLCASSPDPGQGGYGYTFGSGTRLTVV.

This chain's CDR3 is CASSPRTGGETQYF. Here the CDR3 DNA reads TGTGCCAGCTCACCCAGGACAGGGGGGGAGACCCAGTACTTC. The chain joins TRBV18 to TRBJ2-5, with 10 bases matching TRBD1. CDR3 length: 14 amino acids. The trim removed 3 bases at V and 5 bases at J, leaving 3 bases unmatched. Per the germline V gene, CDR1 is KGHSH and CDR2 is LQKENI.

CDR3 coding DNA: TGTGCCAGCTCACCCAGTAGCGGGAGCTCCTACGAGCAGTACTTC. It yields the protein CASSPSSGSSYEQYF. The J gene is TRBJ2-7, the V gene TRBV18; 9 nucleotides line up with TRBD2. Trimming at V came to 3 bases and at J to 0 bases, leaving 3 bases not matched to a gene. Germline values: CDR1 KGHSH, CDR2 LQKENI. The CDR3 is made up of 15 amino acids.

The chain carries TRBV19 and TRBJ1-5; 8 bases align to TRBD1. Germline-derived CDR1 and CDR2 are LNHDA and SQIVND (reference sequence). This CDR3 comprises 15 residues. The trim removed 6 bases at V and 2 bases at J, leaving 6 bases unmatched. The CDR3: CASSPGGQGNQPQHF. Here the CDR3 DNA reads TGTGCCAGTAGCCCCGGGGGACAGGGCAATCAGCCCCAGCATTTT.

The chain links TRBV28 to TRBJ1-5; D is ambiguous. This CDR3 region has 12 residues. Germline V gene sequence: CDR1 MDHEN, CDR2 SYDVKM. The V end was cut by 8 bases, the J end by 6 bases, with 11 bases between. The CDR3 coding sequence is TGTGCCAGCGCGAGGGCCCCTCAGCCCCAGCATTTT. It yields the protein CASARAPQPQHF. The full variable domain, its missing parts supplied by reference TRBV28 and TRBJ1-5, is DVKVTQSSRYLVKRTGEKVFLECVQDMDHENMFWYRQDPGLGLRLIYFSYDVKMKEKGDIPEGYSVSREKKERFSLILESASTNQTSMYLCASARAPQPQHFGDGTRLSIL.

This clone was counted a single time. This sequence joins TRBV4-1 and TRBJ2-5; 12 nucleotides line up with TRBD1. This CDR3 contains 16 residues. Germline V gene data show CDR1 as MGHRA and CDR2 as YSYEKL. After removal of 3 bases from V and 5 bases from J, the junction contained 7 bases not matched to a gene. CDR3 sequence reads: CASSQEIGTGGETQYF. CDR3 coding DNA: TGCGCCAGCAGCCAGGAAATTGGGACAGGGGGCGAGACCCAGTACTTC.

This CDR3 is CASTQGLGTEAFF. The CDR3 DNA follows: TGTGCCAGCACCCAAGGGCTGGGCACTGAAGCTTTCTTT. The chain is built from TRBV7-9 and TRBJ1-1; D ambiguous. Trimming stripped 7 bases from V and 4 bases from J, with 13 bases between. The CDR3 has 13 amino acids. From germline, CDR1 is SEHNR and CDR2 FQNEAQ (reference sequence).

This chain joins TRBV5-4 and TRBJ1-1; tentatively, D is TRBD1 (5 bases). Per germline, CDR1 SGHNT and CDR2 YYREEE (reference sequence). This CDR3 has 12 residues. Trimming removed 7 bases at V and 0 bases at J, with 7 bases between. The CDR3 loop is CASRGLNTEAFF. CDR3 coding DNA: TGTGCCAGCCGGGGCCTGAACACTGAAGCTTTCTTT.

V gene TRBV5-5 combines with J gene TRBJ2-5; perhaps TRBD1 as D (5 bases). This CDR3 contains 15 residues. With 1 base removed from V and 4 bases from J, the gap between germline ends came to 14 bases. CDR1 SGHKS and CDR2 YYEKEE come from the germline V gene (reference sequence). CDR3 sequence: CASSLTRVDVETQYF. CDR3 sequence (DNA): TGTGCCAGCAGCTTGACCAGGGTAGATGTAGAGACCCAGTACTTC.

The genes are TRBV25-1 and TRBJ1-1; the match to TRBD1 covers 10 bases. Germline-derived CDR1 and CDR2 are MGHDK and SYGVNS. J lost 10 bases, V lost 3 bases, and 8 bases had no gene match. The CDR3 length is 14 residues. The CDR3 DNA is TGTGCCAGCAGTGAGAGACAGGGGGCAAGGGGAGCTTTCTTT. It yields the protein CASSERQGARGAFF.

J is TRBJ1-1 and V is TRBV19, with D perhaps TRBD1 (5 bases). This CDR3 comprises 16 residues. CDR1 and CDR2 from the germline V gene are LNHDA and SQIVND (reference sequence). Trimming took 7 bases from V and 5 from J, leaving 23 bases between them. The chain's CDR3 is CASNIRTSTGGTEAFF. The DNA of the CDR3 is TGTGCCAGTAACATCCGGACATCGACTGGCGGGACTGAAGCTTTCTTT.

This sequence joins TRBV30 and TRBJ2-3; D gene uncertain. V lost 4 bases, J lost 0 bases, and 8 bases lay in between. Germline values: CDR1 GTSNPN, CDR2 SVGIG (reference sequence). The CDR3 loop spans 13 amino acids. This chain's CDR3 is CAWIRQSTDTQYF. The CDR3 nucleotides are TGTGCCTGGATTCGGCAGAGCACAGATACGCAGTATTTT.

The V call is TRBV29-1, the J call TRBJ2-5; 7 bases fit TRBD2. This CDR3 spans 15 amino acids. J was trimmed by 2 bases and V by 4 bases; bases with no gene match: 10. Germline loops: CDR1 SQVTM, CDR2 ANQGSEA. The DNA for the CDR3 is TGCAGCGTTGGTTGGTCTAGCGGTCTTCAAGAGACCCAGTACTTC. It specifies CSVGWSSGLQETQYF.

The chain joins TRBV2 to TRBJ2-7; 14 positions match TRBD2. Germline V CDR1 and CDR2: SNHLY, FYNNEI. This CDR3 region has 15 residues. The J segment lost 8 bases and the V segment lost 8 bases, leaving 11 bases of the junction unmatched. The CDR3 bases are TGTGCCAGCGCCGGACTAGCGGGAGGAATGGGCCAGCAGTACTTC. As protein: CASAGLAGGMGQQYF. The variable domain in full, with the rest retrieved from reference TRBV2 and TRBJ2-7, is EPEVTQTPSHQVTQMGQEVILRCVPISNHLYFYWYRQILGQKVEFLVSFYNNEISEKSEIFDDQFSVERPDGSNFTLKIRSTKLEDSAMYFCASAGLAGGMGQQYFGPGTRLTVT.

This sequence joins TRBV15 and TRBJ1-3; D call uncertain. V lost 5 bases to trimming and J lost 0 bases, with 17 bases between them. This CDR3 is 17 amino acids long. The germline gives CDR1 LNHNV, CDR2 YYDKDF (reference sequence). This CDR3 is CATSALPDISSGNTIYF. The CDR3 nucleotides read TGTGCCACCAGCGCCTTACCAGACATTTCCTCTGGAAACACCATATATTTT.

The gene calls are TRBV5-1 and TRBJ1-4; no reliable D call. Germline V lookup: CDR1 SGHRS, CDR2 YFSETQ. The CDR3 sequence is 13 residues long. V was clipped by 0 bases and J by 5 bases, with 5 bases between them. CDR3 bases: TGCGCCAGCAGCTTGGGAGGGAATGAAAAACTGTTTTTT. It yields the protein CASSLGGNEKLFF.

CDR3 residues: CASRASGQETQYF. In DNA form, the CDR3 reads TGCGCCAGCAGGGCTAGCGGGCAAGAGACCCAGTACTTC. The chain uses TRBV10-1 and TRBJ2-5; 8 bases map to TRBD2. The J segment lost 2 bases and the V segment lost 6 bases, leaving 2 bases of the junction unmatched. The CDR3 covers 13 residues. Germline V lookup: CDR1 WNHNN, CDR2 SYGVQD (reference sequence).

The rearrangement links TRBV5-5 to TRBJ1-5, with TRBD1 matching over 9 bases. Germline V gives CDR1 SGHKS, CDR2 YYEKEE (reference sequence). V was clipped by 3 bases and J by 2 bases; unmatched bases: 6. The CDR3 contains 16 residues. The CDR3 sequence is CASSWGQGGGNQPQHF. The CDR3, as DNA: TGTGCCAGCAGCTGGGGACAGGGAGGAGGCAATCAGCCCCAGCATTTT.

The chain couples TRBV14 to TRBJ1-2, with D unclear. The V end was cut by 1 base, the J end by 3 bases, with 6 bases between. Germline V gene sequence: CDR1 SGHDN, CDR2 FVKESK. The CDR3 sequence is 13 residues long. The chain's CDR3 is CASSQADYYGYTF. The DNA of the CDR3 is TGTGCCAGCAGCCAAGCGGACTACTATGGCTACACCTTC.

The V gene is TRBV7-2, the J gene TRBJ2-3; D is unclear. The CDR3 runs 14 residues. Germline CDR1 and CDR2: SGHTA and FQGNSA. With 5 bases removed from V and 0 bases from J, the gap between germline ends came to 9 bases. CDR3 loop: CASSRQHSTDTQYF. CDR3 nucleotide sequence: TGTGCCAGCAGCCGGCAGCACAGCACAGATACGCAGTATTTT.

The chain links TRBV4-1 to TRBJ2-1; TRBD2 matches at 11 bases. Germline values: CDR1 MGHRA, CDR2 YSYEKL. The length of the CDR3 is 18 residues. V lost 1 base and J lost 4; bases outside the gene matches: 9. Here the CDR3 DNA reads TGCGCCAGCAGCCAAGCCGCACTAGCGGGAGCATCATACAATGAGCAGTTCTTC. Its translation: CASSQAALAGASYNEQFF.

The rearrangement uses TRBV5-1 and TRBJ2-3; 10 bases are shared with TRBD2. Trimming took 2 bases from V and 14 from J; bases not matched to a gene: 14. Germline loops: CDR1 SGHRS, CDR2 YFSETQ. This CDR3 spans 15 amino acids. The CDR3 DNA follows: TGCGCCAGCAGCTTCGAAGGGAGTAGCGGGGGGATGAGGTATTTT. This codes for CASSFEGSSGGMRYF.

V and J are TRBV2 and TRBJ2-5; D call uncertain. Between the trimmed V and J ends, which lost 0 bases and 9 bases, there was a span of 11 bases. CDR3 length: 13 residues. Germline CDR1 is SNHLY and CDR2 is FYNNEI. CDR3 residues: CASSEARLVSQYF. The DNA of the CDR3 is TGTGCCAGCAGTGAAGCGAGGCTGGTGTCCCAGTACTTC.

This clone was recorded only once. The chain couples TRBV7-9 to TRBJ1-5; D unclear. The CDR3 extends over 14 amino acids. Germline-derived CDR1 and CDR2 are SEHNR and FQNEAQ (reference sequence). Trimming cost V 1 base and J 5 bases, with 9 bases left between them. The CDR3 loop reads CASSLDKGDQPQHF. The CDR3, as DNA: TGTGCCAGCAGCTTAGATAAGGGAGATCAGCCCCAGCATTTT.

The chain recombines TRBV7-2 with TRBJ2-1; 10 nucleotides match TRBD2. The CDR3 has 15 amino acids. Trimming cost V 4 bases and J 3 bases; bases outside gene matches: 3. Germline values: CDR1 SGHTA, CDR2 FQGNSA. CDR3 bases: TGTGCCAGCAGCTGGACTAGCGGATTCTACAATGAGCAGTTCTTC. Protein: CASSWTSGFYNEQFF.

The CDR3 loop reads CASSKTALTTGELFF. CDR3 in DNA: TGTGCCAGCAGCAAGACCGCTCTTACCACCGGGGAGCTGTTTTTT. The rearrangement uses TRBV21-1 and TRBJ2-2. TRBV21-1 represents a pseudogene. This CDR3 comprises 15 residues.

The chain has TRBV19 and TRBJ2-7, with D maybe TRBD1 (6 bases). This CDR3 spans 13 amino acids. CDR1 and CDR2 (germline): LNHDA, SQIVND (reference sequence). V shed 6 bases and J shed 2 bases, with 11 bases lying between them. The CDR3 nucleotides are TGTGCCAGTAGGCGGACAGAAACCTACGAGCAGTACTTC. Its translation: CASRRTETYEQYF.